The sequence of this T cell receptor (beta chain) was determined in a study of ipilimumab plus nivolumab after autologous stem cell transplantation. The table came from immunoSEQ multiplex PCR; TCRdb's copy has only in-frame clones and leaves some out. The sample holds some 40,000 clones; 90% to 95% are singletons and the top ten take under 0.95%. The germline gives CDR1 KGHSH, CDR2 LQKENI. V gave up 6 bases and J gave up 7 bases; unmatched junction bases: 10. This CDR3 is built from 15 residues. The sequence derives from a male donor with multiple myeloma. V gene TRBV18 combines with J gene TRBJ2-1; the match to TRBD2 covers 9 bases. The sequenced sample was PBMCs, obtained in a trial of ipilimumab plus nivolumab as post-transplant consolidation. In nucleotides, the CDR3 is TGTGCCAGCTCCCGCCAGGCTAGCGGGACTAATGAGCAGTTCTTC. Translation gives CASSRQASGTNEQFF.